The rows below give T cell receptor beta chains drawn from one sample of a study of blood T cell repertoires in COVID-19. Repertoires were generated with immunoSEQ multiplex PCR, while TCRdb's copy carries only in-frame clones and drops some. The sample consists of 45,000 to 50,000 clones, around 85% of them appearing once. The sequencing input was peripheral blood. These receptors originate from a human donor in a cohort sampled during active COVID-19. CDR3s include the opening cysteine and the closing phenylalanine or tryptophan. A D gene is named only where the DNA matches it firmly. Clone sizes are given selectively: once, few, many, or a class where the clone is expanded.

d_gene | j_gene | v_gene | abundance | CDR3nt | CDR3aa
TRBD2 | TRBJ2-7 | TRBV9 | . | TGTGCCAGCAGCGTGGGGGAGGGGCGGGACGAGCAGTACTTC | CASSVGEGRDEQYF
. | TRBJ2-5 | TRBV24-1 | medium-sized | TGTGCCACCAGTGACGAGGGCAGCGAGACCCAGTACTTC | CATSDEGSETQYF
. | TRBJ1-1 | TRBV12-3/TRBV12-4 | . | TGTGCCAGCAGTTTGATAGACACTGAAGCTTTCTTT | CASSLIDTEAFF
TRBD1 | TRBJ2-7 | TRBV9 | . | TGTGCCAGCAGCGTCCATGGACAGGGGTCGGACGAGCAGTACTTC | CASSVHGQGSDEQYF
TRBD1 | TRBJ1-6 | TRBV19 | few | TGTGCCAGTAGACCCGTCGACACAGGGGCGGGAGGTTCACCCCTCCACTTT | CASRPVDTGAGGSPLHF
TRBD2 | TRBJ2-3 | TRBV6-5 | . | TGTGCCAGCAGCCCCCCCGCGGGAGCTACAGATACGCAGTATTTT | CASSPPAGATDTQYF
. | TRBJ1-2 | TRBV7-2 | . | TGTGCCAGCAGCAGGACAGCTAACTATGGCTACACCTTC | CASSRTANYGYTF
TRBD1 | TRBJ1-1 | TRBV19 | . | TGTGCCAGTAGTATCCCAAGAAGGACAGGGGAATTGAACACTGAAGCTTTCTTT | CASSIPRRTGELNTEAFF
. | TRBJ2-7 | TRBV11-3 | . | TGTGCCAGCAGCTTAGGCGCTTCTGAGCAGTACTTC | CASSLGASEQYF
TRBD1 | TRBJ1-2 | TRBV3-1/TRBV3-2 | . | TGTGCCAGCAGCGTAACAGGGGTGGCCTATGGCTACACCTTC | CASSVTGVAYGYTF
. | TRBJ1-1 | TRBV4-2 | . | TGTGCCAGCAGCCAGGCCGGGTCCAACACTGAAGCTTTCTTT | CASSQAGSNTEAFF
TRBD2 | TRBJ2-3 | TRBV4-3 | . | TGCGCCAGCAGCCAGATAGCGGGGGGGCCGGGAGATACGCAGTATTTT | CASSQIAGGPGDTQYF
. | TRBJ1-4 | TRBV6-5 | . | TGTGCCAGCAGTAAGGGGTCGACTAATGAAAAACTGTTTTTT | CASSKGSTNEKLFF
. | TRBJ2-3 | TRBV6-1 | once | TGTGCCAGCAGTGAATTCGGAGGGGGCAAGACAGATACGCAGTATTTT | CASSEFGGGKTDTQYF
. | TRBJ2-5 | TRBV12-2 | . | TGTGCAAGTCGCGAGGGACAGCAAGAGACCCAGTACTTC | CASREGQQETQYF
TRBD1 | TRBJ1-5 | TRBV19 | . | TGTGCCAGTAGTGACAGGGGGCATCAGCCCCAGCATTTT | CASSDRGHQPQHF
TRBD1 | TRBJ2-5 | TRBV3-1/TRBV3-2 | . | TGTGCCAGCAGCTCACAGCCAGGGGGACACTTGGAGACCCAGTACTTC | CASSSQPGGHLETQYF
. | TRBJ1-5 | TRBV7-2 | once | TGTGCCAGCAGCCAAAGGGGCCTGGGGAGCAATCAGCCCCAGCATTTT | CASSQRGLGSNQPQHF